Presented here are 14 T cell receptor beta chains from one specimen sequenced in a study of cytomegalovirus exposure and HLA in healthy donors. Primers included in the PCR were 60 Vbeta and 13 Jbeta primers. This table comes from immunoSEQ multiplex PCR, and its TCRdb copy is limited to in-frame clones, with some not included. The sample holds around 100,000 clones, around 60% seen once. What was sequenced was PBMCs. The receptors shown here come from a woman aged 45-59 years in good health and CMV-seronegative.

In DNA, the CDR3 is TGCGCCAGTAGGGAGGGGCTGTCGGTGGAGTTGAATGAAAAACTGTTTTTT. The encoded protein is CASREGLSVELNEKLFF. The genes are TRBV4-3 and TRBJ1-4; a possible D gene is TRBD1 (5 bases). V lost 9 bases to trimming and J lost 5 bases, with 25 bases between them. Germline V gene data show CDR1 as LGHNA and CDR2 as YSLEER. This CDR3 spans 17 amino acids.

This chain uses TRBV14 with TRBJ2-3; 8 positions match TRBD2. The CDR3 runs 16 residues. With V trimmed by 6 bases and J by 2 bases, 10 bases remained unmatched. Germline loops: CDR1 SGHDN, CDR2 FVKESK. The CDR3 nucleotides are TGTGCCAGCAGACAGGCCGGGGGGGGATACACAGATACGCAGTATTTT. Translation gives CASRQAGGGYTDTQYF.

In its sample, this clone was seen once. In nucleotides, the CDR3 is TGTGCCAGCACAGGGCAAGGAAACACCATATATTTT. Its protein is CASTGQGNTIYF. The rearrangement joins TRBV6-6 to TRBJ1-3; D is possibly TRBD1 (5 bases). The germline gives CDR1 MNHNY, CDR2 SVGAGI (reference sequence). The CDR3 extends over 12 amino acids. Trimming removed 7 bases at V and 4 bases at J, with 8 bases between.

The V gene is TRBV7-2, the J gene TRBJ2-3; possibly TRBD2 for D (6 bases). Germline V gene sequence: CDR1 SGHTA, CDR2 FQGNSA. With 5 bases removed from V and 1 base from J, the gap between germline ends came to 16 bases. The CDR3 totals 16 residues. The CDR3 spells CASSPPPGVGTDTQYF. The CDR3 bases are TGTGCCAGCAGCCCGCCCCCGGGAGTTGGCACAGATACGCAGTATTTT.

As concerns this clone: Other nucleotide sequences from this sample produce the same CDR3. The chain recombines TRBV5-4 with TRBJ2-1; TRBD2 matches 7 bases. The J segment lost 6 bases and the V segment lost 5 bases, leaving 17 bases of the junction unmatched. This CDR3 region has 17 residues. Germline CDR1 and CDR2: SGHNT and YYREEE (reference sequence). CDR3 protein: CASSHVSGGSIGNEQFF. The CDR3 nucleotides read TGTGCCAGCAGTCACGTCTCTGGCGGGAGTATAGGCAATGAGCAGTTCTTC.

The V and J genes are TRBV5-4 and TRBJ1-5; the D is unclear. V was clipped by 4 bases and J by 1 base, with 18 bases between them. CDR1 and CDR2 (germline): SGHNT, YYREEE (reference sequence). The CDR3 loop spans 17 amino acids. The CDR3 DNA reads TGTGCCAGCAGCGGGCGGGAGGGCACCCCAAGCAATCAGCCCCAGCATTTT. This translates into CASSGREGTPSNQPQHF.

The chain has TRBV28 and TRBJ1-2; D perhaps matches TRBD1 (5 bases). This CDR3 has 14 residues. V lost 1 base and J 3 bases, leaving 9 bases between the germline ends. Germline CDR1 is MDHEN and CDR2 is SYDVKM. The CDR3 region has the DNA TGTGCCAGCAGTTTATTTCTCAGGGACTATGGCTACACCTTC. Its translation is CASSLFLRDYGYTF.

This clone was seen a single time. This chain links TRBV7-9 with TRBJ2-1, with 9 bases aligning to TRBD1. The trim removed 6 bases at V and 7 bases at J, leaving 10 bases unmatched. This CDR3 is built from 15 residues. Germline CDR1 and CDR2: SEHNR and FQNEAQ (reference sequence). CDR3 nucleotide sequence: TGTGCCAGCAGGATGGACAGGGGTGACCTTAATGAGCAGTTCTTC. This gives the protein CASRMDRGDLNEQFF.

This sequence joins TRBV19 and TRBJ1-5; possible D gene TRBD1, 6 bases. Trimming took 6 bases from V and 7 from J, leaving 10 bases between them. The CDR3 spans 12 residues. Germline V gene sequence: CDR1 LNHDA, CDR2 SQIVND (reference sequence). The CDR3 loop reads CASSPGVQPQHF. The CDR3 DNA reads TGTGCCAGTAGCCCAGGGGTGCAGCCCCAGCATTTT. The full variable domain, with the rest looked up from reference TRBV19 and TRBJ1-5, is DGGITQSPKYLFRKEGQNVTLSCEQNLNHDAMYWYRQDPGQGLRLIYYSQIVNDFQKGDIAEGYSVSREKKESFPLTVTSAQKNPTAFYLCASSPGVQPQHFGDGTRLSIL.

The chain recombines TRBV27 with TRBJ2-2, with D perhaps TRBD1 (6 bases). Trimming took 6 bases from V and 0 from J, leaving 14 bases between them. In germline, CDR1 is MNHEY, CDR2 SMNVEV (reference sequence). The CDR3 is 16 residues long. In DNA, the CDR3 is TGTGCCAGCAGCATTGCCTGGACAGCGAACACCGGGGAGCTGTTTTTT. Translation: CASSIAWTANTGELFF.

J is TRBJ2-4 and V is TRBV13, with 11 bases matching TRBD1. Germline-derived CDR1 and CDR2 are PRHDT and FYEKMQ (reference sequence). Trimming took 8 bases from V and 0 from J; bases not matched to a gene: 12. This CDR3 has 18 residues. The CDR3 reads CASWGDRGNRGAKNIQYF. CDR3 coding DNA: TGTGCCAGCTGGGGGGACAGGGGGAACCGGGGAGCCAAAAACATTCAGTACTTC.

This clone has just a few counts. This chain connects TRBV2 to TRBJ1-2; no reliable D call. The CDR3 spans 13 residues. Germline V gene sequence: CDR1 SNHLY, CDR2 FYNNEI. Trimming took off 6 bases at V and 4 bases at J, with 12 bases between the two ends. CDR3 sequence reads: CASRGDGIYGYTF. The CDR3 nucleotides are TGTGCCAGCAGGGGAGACGGGATCTATGGCTACACCTTC.

The chain combines TRBV19 with TRBJ2-1, with D perhaps matching TRBD2 (6 bases). Germline V gene data show CDR1 as LNHDA and CDR2 as SQIVND (reference sequence). Between the trimmed V and J ends, which lost 3 bases and 6 bases, there was a span of 12 bases. The CDR3 is 14 amino acids. CDR3 sequence (DNA): TGTGCCAGTAGTATCAGGAGGGATGGCAATGAGCAGTTCTTC. This encodes CASSIRRDGNEQFF.

In its sample, this clone was seen a few times. CDR3 nucleotide sequence: TGTGCCAGCAGCTTAGCAGTACTAGCGGGAGTGTCAGATACGCAGTATTTT. Translation gives CASSLAVLAGVSDTQYF. The rearrangement uses TRBV7-9 and TRBJ2-3; 11 nucleotides line up with TRBD2. Germline lookup yields CDR1 SEHNR and CDR2 FQNEAQ (reference sequence). V dropped 0 bases and J dropped 4; count of bases not matched to a gene: 6. This CDR3 contains 17 residues.